The clone carrying this T cell receptor (beta chain) was seen at least ten times. Its antigen is as yet unknown. TCRdb re-called the reads with MiXCR, one entry per CDR3 protein. In the table there are about 830,000 distinct CDR3 sequences, about 31% of which are singletons. The entry originates in a study of T cell repertoires in cytomegalovirus infection. Germline CDR1 reads DFQATT; CDR2 reads SNEGSKA (reference sequence). The CDR3 consists of 14 residues. V shed 3 bases and J 2 bases; nucleotides not matched to a gene: 7. The clonotype originates from a human donor in good health (CMV status not recorded). Some clones in this sample may be carry-over from other donors' samples. The sequenced sample was cultured CD8+ T cells from PBMCs, obtained from culture after CMV antigen stimulation. The chain combines TRBV20-1 with TRBJ2-7, with 7 bases matching TRBD2. CDR3 loop: CSARGGITPYEQYF. The CDR3 region has the DNA TGCAGTGCTAGGGGGGGGATCACACCCTACGAGCAGTACTTC.